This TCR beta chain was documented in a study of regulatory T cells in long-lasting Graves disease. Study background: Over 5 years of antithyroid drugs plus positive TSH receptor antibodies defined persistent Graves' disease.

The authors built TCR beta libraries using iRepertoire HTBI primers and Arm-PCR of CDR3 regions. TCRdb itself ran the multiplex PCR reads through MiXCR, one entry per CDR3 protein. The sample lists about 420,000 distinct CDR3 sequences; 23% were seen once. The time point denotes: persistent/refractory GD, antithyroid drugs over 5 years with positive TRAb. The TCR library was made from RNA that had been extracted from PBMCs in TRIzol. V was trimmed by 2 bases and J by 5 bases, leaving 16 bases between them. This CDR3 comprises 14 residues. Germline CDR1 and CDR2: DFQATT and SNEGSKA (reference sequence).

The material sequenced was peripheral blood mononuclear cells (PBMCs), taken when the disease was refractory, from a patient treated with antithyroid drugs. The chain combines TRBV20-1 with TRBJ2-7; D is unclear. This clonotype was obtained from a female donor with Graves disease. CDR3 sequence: CSARPAGSNHEQYF. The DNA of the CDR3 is TGCAGTGCTAGACCCGCCGGGTCAAACCACGAGCAGTACTTC.